Following are 10 T cell receptor beta chains from one sample sequenced in a study of blood T cell repertoires in COVID-19. Measured with immunoSEQ multiplex PCR; TCRdb has only the in-frame clones, and not every one. The sample carries around 180,000 clones, 88% recorded once. Sequencing used peripheral blood. The receptors derive from a man aged 55 to 70 with acute or convalescent COVID-19.

The CDR3 coding sequence is TGTGCCAGCACCGAAAGGGACAGGGTTTTTTATGAGCAGTTCTTC. Protein product: CASTERDRVFYEQFF. The chain links TRBV2 to TRBJ2-1; 9 bases align to TRBD1. The CDR3 totals 15 residues. Germline V gene data show CDR1 as SNHLY and CDR2 as FYNNEI. J was trimmed by 8 bases and V by 7 bases; bases with no gene match: 12.

This clone appeared a few times. V usage is TRBV5-4 and J usage is TRBJ1-1; 12 bases are a match to TRBD1. Germline CDR1 is SGHNT and CDR2 is YYREEE (reference sequence). With 4 bases clipped from V and 6 bases from J, the junction kept 7 bases outside the gene matches. This CDR3 is built from 15 residues. The CDR3: CASSPGQGAGAEAFF. CDR3 DNA: TGTGCCAGCAGCCCGGGACAGGGGGCTGGGGCTGAAGCTTTCTTT. The complete variable domain, with remaining parts taken from reference TRBV5-4 and TRBJ1-1, reads ETGVTQSPTHLIKTRGQQVTLRCSSQSGHNTVSWYQQALGQGPQFIFQYYREEENGRGNFPPRFSGLQFPNYSSELNVNALELDDSALYLCASSPGQGAGAEAFFGQGTRLTVV.

The V gene is TRBV5-1, the J gene TRBJ2-5; maybe TRBD2 (7 bases). V lost 5 bases, J lost 5 bases, and 16 bases lay in between. The CDR3 extends over 14 amino acids. The germline CDR1 and CDR2 sequences are SGHRS and YFSETQ. The CDR3 nucleotides read TGCGCCAGCAGTCAGGCGGGGGCAGACGAGACCCAGTACTTC. It specifies CASSQAGADETQYF. Full variable domain (rest looked up from reference TRBV5-1 and TRBJ2-5): KAGVTQTPRYLIKTRGQQVTLSCSPISGHRSVSWYQQTPGQGLQFLFEYFSETQRNKGNFPGRFSGRQFSNSRSEMNVSTLELGDSALYLCASSQAGADETQYFGPGTRLLVL.

The genes are TRBV19 and TRBJ1-5; possibly TRBD1 for D (6 bases). Germline V gives CDR1 LNHDA, CDR2 SQIVND (reference sequence). The CDR3 totals 13 residues. V gave up 7 bases and J gave up 4 bases, with 11 bases separating them. This CDR3 reads CASTPQGNQPQHF. The CDR3 coding sequence is TGTGCCAGTACGCCACAGGGTAATCAGCCCCAGCATTTT. Full variable domain (missing parts from reference TRBV19 and TRBJ1-5): DGGITQSPKYLFRKEGQNVTLSCEQNLNHDAMYWYRQDPGQGLRLIYYSQIVNDFQKGDIAEGYSVSREKKESFPLTVTSAQKNPTAFYLCASTPQGNQPQHFGDGTRLSIL.

Comment on this clone: This same CDR3 is encoded by further DNA sequences in the sample. This chain uses TRBV27 with TRBJ2-5; TRBD1 agrees at 11 bases. Germline-derived CDR1 and CDR2 are MNHEY and SMNVEV (reference sequence). The CDR3 extends over 15 amino acids. V trimming: 4 bases; J trimming: 5 bases; junction bases outside the gene matches: 6. The CDR3 bases are TGTGCCAGCAGTTCCGGGACAGGGGGAGCGGAGACCCAGTACTTC. This sequence encodes CASSSGTGGAETQYF.

This rearrangement joins TRBV4-1 to TRBJ2-1; D might be TRBD2 (6 bases). V lost 0 bases to trimming and J lost 3 bases, with 15 bases between them. Germline V gene sequence: CDR1 MGHRA, CDR2 YSYEKL. CDR3 length: 17 residues. The CDR3 reads CASSQDPMGLDYNEQFF. In nucleotides, the CDR3 is TGCGCCAGCAGCCAAGATCCGATGGGACTGGACTACAATGAGCAGTTCTTC.

The J gene is TRBJ1-3, the V gene TRBV5-6, with D unresolved. There are 15 residues in the CDR3. The V gene lost 1 base and the J gene lost 0 bases, with 8 bases spanning the gap. CDR1 SGHDT and CDR2 YYEEEE come from the germline V gene. The CDR3 DNA is TGTGCCAGCAGCTTGTTTACAAACTCTGGAAACACCATATATTTT. This translates into CASSLFTNSGNTIYF.

The chain has TRBV13 and TRBJ1-2; TRBD1 agrees at 10 bases. Germline V lookup: CDR1 PRHDT, CDR2 FYEKMQ (reference sequence). With 2 bases clipped from V and 4 bases from J, the junction kept 4 bases outside the gene matches. The CDR3 spans 15 residues. The CDR3 reads CASSLRTGGPYGYTF. CDR3 nucleotide sequence: TGTGCCAGCAGCTTACGGACAGGGGGTCCCTATGGCTACACCTTC.

V is TRBV7-2 and J is TRBJ1-3; weak D call: TRBD1 (6 bases). Germline V gene data show CDR1 as SGHTA and CDR2 as FQGNSA. This CDR3 has 14 amino acids. Trimming shortened V by 5 bases and J by 4 bases, and 12 bases separated the two germline ends. The CDR3 here is CASSPQGMGNTIYF. The CDR3 coding sequence is TGTGCCAGCAGCCCTCAGGGGATGGGAAACACCATATATTTT. Full variable domain (rest looked up from reference TRBV7-2 and TRBJ1-3): GAGVSQSPSNKVTEKGKDVELRCDPISGHTALYWYRQSLGQGLEFLIYFQGNSAPDKSGLPSDRFSAERTGGSVSTLTIQRTQQEDSAVYLCASSPQGMGNTIYFGEGSWLTVV.

This chain links TRBV7-2 with TRBJ1-2; a possible D gene is TRBD1 (5 bases). V was trimmed by 5 bases and J by 3 bases, leaving 13 bases between them. Per the germline V gene, CDR1 is SGHTA and CDR2 is FQGNSA. This CDR3 comprises 14 residues. Written as DNA, the CDR3 is TGTGCCAGCAGCACGACAGCGGGGCACTATGGCTACACCTTC. Translation gives CASSTTAGHYGYTF.